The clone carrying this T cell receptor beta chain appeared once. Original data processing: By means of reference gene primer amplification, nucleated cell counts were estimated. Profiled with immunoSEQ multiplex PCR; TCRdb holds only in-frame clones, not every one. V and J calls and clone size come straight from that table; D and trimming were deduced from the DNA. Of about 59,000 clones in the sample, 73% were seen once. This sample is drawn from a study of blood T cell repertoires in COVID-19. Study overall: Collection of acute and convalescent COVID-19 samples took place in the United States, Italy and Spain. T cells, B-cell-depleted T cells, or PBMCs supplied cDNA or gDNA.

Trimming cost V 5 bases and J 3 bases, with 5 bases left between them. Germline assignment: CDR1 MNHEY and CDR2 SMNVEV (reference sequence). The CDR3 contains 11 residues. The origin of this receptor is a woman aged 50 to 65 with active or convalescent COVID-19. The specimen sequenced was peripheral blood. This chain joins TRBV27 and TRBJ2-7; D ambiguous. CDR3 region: CASSGRYEQYF. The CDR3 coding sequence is TGTGCCAGCAGTGGCCGCTACGAGCAGTACTTC.